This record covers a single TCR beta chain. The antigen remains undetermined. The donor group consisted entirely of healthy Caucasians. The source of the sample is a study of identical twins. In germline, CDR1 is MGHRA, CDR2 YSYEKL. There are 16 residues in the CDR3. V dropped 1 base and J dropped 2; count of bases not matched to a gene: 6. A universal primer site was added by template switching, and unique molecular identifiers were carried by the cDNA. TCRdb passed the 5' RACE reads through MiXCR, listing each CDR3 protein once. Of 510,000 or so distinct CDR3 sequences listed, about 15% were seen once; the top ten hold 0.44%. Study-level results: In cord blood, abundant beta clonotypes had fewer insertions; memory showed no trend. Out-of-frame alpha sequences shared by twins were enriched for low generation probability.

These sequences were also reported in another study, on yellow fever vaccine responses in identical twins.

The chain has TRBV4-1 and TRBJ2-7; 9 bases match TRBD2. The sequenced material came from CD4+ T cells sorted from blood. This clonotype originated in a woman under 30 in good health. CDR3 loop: CASSQAVTSGAYEQYF. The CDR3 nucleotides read TGCGCCAGCAGCCAAGCCGTGACTAGCGGAGCCTACGAGCAGTACTTC.